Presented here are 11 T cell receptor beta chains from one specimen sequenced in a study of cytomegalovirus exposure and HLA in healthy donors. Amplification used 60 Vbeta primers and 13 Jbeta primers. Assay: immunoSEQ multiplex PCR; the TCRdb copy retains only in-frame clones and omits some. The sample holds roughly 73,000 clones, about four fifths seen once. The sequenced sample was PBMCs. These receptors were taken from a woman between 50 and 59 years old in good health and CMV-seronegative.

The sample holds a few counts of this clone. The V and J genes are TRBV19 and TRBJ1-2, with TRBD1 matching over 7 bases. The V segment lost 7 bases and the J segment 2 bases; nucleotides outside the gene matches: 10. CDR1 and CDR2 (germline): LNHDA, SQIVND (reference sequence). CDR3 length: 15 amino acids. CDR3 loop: CASTSRDRFNYGYTF. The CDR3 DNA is TGTGCCAGTACCTCCAGGGACAGATTCAACTATGGCTACACCTTC.

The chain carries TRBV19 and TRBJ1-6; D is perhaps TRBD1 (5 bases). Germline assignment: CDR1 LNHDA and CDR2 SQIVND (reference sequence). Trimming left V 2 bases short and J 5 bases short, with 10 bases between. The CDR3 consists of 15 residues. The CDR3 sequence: CASSIRGSDNSPLHF. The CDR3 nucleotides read TGTGCCAGTAGTATAAGGGGCTCTGATAATTCACCCCTCCACTTT.

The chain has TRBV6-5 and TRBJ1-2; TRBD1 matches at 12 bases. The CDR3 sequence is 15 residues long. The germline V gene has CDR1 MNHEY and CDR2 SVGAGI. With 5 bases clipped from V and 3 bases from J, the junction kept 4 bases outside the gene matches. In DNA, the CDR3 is TGTGCCAGCAGTACCGGGACAGGGGGCGACTATGGCTACACCTTC. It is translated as CASSTGTGGDYGYTF.

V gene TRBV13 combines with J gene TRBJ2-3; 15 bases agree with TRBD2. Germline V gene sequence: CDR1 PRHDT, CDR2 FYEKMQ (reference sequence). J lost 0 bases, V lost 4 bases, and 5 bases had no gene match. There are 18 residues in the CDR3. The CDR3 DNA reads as TGTGCCAGCAGCTCGGGACTAGCGGGGGGATCTAGCACAGATACGCAGTATTTT. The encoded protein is CASSSGLAGGSSTDTQYF.

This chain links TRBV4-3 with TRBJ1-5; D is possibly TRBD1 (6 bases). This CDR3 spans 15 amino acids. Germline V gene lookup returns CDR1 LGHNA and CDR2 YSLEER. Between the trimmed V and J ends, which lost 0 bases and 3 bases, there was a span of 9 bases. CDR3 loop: CASSQDGQNNQPQHF. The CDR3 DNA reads TGCGCCAGCAGCCAAGATGGACAGAACAATCAGCCCCAGCATTTT.

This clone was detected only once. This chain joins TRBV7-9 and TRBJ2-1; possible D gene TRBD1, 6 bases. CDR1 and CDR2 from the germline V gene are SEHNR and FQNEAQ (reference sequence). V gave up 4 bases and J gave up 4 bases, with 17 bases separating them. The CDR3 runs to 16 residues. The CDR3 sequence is CASSSLRDTYYNEQFF. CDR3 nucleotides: TGTGCCAGCAGCTCACTCCGGGACACCTATTACAATGAGCAGTTCTTC.

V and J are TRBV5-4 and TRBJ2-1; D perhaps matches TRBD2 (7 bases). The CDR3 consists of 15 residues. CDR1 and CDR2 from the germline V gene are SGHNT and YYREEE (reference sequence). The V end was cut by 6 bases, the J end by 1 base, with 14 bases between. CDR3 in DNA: TGTGCCAGCACCCGGGGGGCCCGATCCTACAATGAGCAGTTCTTC. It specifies CASTRGARSYNEQFF.

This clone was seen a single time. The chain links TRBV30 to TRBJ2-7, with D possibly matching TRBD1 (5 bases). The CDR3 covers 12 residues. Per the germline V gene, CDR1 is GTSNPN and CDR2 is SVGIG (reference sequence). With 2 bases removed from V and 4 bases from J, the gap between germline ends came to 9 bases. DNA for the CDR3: TGTGCCTGGAGTTCAGGGAAATACGAGCAGTACGTC. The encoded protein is CAWSSGKYEQYV.

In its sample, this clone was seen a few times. CDR3 DNA sequence: TGTGCCAGTAGTATTACAGGACCCACAGATACGCAGTATTTT. Its translation is CASSITGPTDTQYF. This chain uses TRBV19 with TRBJ2-3; TRBD1 might be the D (5 bases). The CDR3 loop spans 14 amino acids. Trimming removed 3 bases from V and 2 bases from J, with 9 bases in between. The V gene's germline CDR1 is LNHDA and CDR2 SQIVND (reference sequence).

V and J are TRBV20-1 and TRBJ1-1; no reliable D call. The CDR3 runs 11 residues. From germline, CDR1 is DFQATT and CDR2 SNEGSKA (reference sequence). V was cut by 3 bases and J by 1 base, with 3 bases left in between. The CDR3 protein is CSASRNTEAFF. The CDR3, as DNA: TGCAGTGCTAGCAGGAACACTGAAGCTTTCTTT.

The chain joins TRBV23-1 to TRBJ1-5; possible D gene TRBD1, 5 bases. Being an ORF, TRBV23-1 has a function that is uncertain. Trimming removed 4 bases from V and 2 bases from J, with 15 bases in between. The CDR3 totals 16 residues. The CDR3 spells CASSLLGVMRNQPQHF. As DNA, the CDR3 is TGCGCCAGCAGTCTCTTAGGGGTGATGCGCAATCAGCCCCAGCATTTT.